The 2 T cell receptor beta chains presented below share a single source sample, sequenced in a study of cytomegalovirus exposure and HLA in healthy donors. The primer mix had 60 Vbeta and 13 Jbeta primers. Sequencing used immunoSEQ multiplex PCR; TCRdb keeps in-frame clones, though not all of them. Among some 97,000 clones listed, 65% to 80% were seen once. The sample consisted of PBMCs. The receptors shown here come from a woman between 45 and 60 years old in good health and CMV-seropositive.

This clone was observed a single time. This sequence joins TRBV7-8 and TRBJ2-7; 12 bases fit TRBD2. Germline trimming cut 5 bases from V and 2 bases from J; bases unmatched to any gene: 13. Germline-derived CDR1 and CDR2 are SGHVS and FQNEAQ. CDR3 size: 18 residues. The CDR3: CASSLPGLAGRSTYEQYF. CDR3 nucleotides: TGTGCCAGCAGCCTACCCGGACTAGCGGGAAGAAGCACCTACGAGCAGTACTTC.

The J gene is TRBJ2-2, the V gene TRBV11-3, with D perhaps matching TRBD2 (5 bases). Between the trimmed V and J ends, which lost 1 base and 0 bases, there was a span of 9 bases. Germline CDR1 is SGHNT and CDR2 is YENEEA. The CDR3 runs to 16 residues. CDR3 residues: CASSLGGGPNTGELFF. CDR3 nucleotide sequence: TGTGCCAGCAGCTTAGGAGGCGGGCCGAACACCGGGGAGCTGTTTTTT.